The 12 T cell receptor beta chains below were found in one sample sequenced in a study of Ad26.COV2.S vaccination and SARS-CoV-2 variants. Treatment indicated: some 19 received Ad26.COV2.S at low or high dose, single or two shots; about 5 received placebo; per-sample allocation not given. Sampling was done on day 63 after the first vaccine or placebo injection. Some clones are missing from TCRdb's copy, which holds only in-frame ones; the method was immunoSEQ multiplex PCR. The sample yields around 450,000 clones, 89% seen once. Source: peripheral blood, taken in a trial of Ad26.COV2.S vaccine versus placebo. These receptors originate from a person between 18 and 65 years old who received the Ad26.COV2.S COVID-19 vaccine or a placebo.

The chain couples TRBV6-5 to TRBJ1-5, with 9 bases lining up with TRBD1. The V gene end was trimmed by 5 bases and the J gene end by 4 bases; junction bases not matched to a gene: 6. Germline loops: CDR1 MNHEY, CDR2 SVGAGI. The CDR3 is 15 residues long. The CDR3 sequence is CASSRRDRENQPQHF. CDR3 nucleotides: TGTGCCAGCAGTCGCCGGGACAGGGAAAATCAGCCCCAGCATTTT.

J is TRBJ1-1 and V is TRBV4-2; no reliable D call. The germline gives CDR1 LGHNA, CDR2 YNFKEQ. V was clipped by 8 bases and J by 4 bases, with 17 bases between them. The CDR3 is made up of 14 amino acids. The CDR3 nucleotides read TGTGCCAGCGGCCGTTTTGAGTTTGGCACTGAAGCTTTCTTT. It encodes CASGRFEFGTEAFF.

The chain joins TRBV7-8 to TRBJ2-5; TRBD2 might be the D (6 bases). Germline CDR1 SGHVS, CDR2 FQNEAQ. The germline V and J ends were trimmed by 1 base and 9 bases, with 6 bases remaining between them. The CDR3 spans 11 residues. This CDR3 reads CASSLGGAQYF. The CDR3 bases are TGTGCCAGCAGCTTAGGGGGGGCCCAGTACTTC.

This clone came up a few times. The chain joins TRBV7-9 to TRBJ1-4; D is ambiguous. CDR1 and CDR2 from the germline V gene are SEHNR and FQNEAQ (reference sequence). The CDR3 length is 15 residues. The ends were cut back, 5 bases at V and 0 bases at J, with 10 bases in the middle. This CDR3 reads CASSPVTSTNEKLFF. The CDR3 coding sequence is TGTGCCAGCAGCCCAGTGACATCAACTAATGAAAAACTGTTTTTT.

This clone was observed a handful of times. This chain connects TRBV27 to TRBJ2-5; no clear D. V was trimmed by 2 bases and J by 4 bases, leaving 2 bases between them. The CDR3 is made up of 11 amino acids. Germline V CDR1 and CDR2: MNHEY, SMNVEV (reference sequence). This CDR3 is CASSLGETQYF. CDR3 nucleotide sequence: TGTGCCAGCAGTTTAGGAGAGACCCAGTACTTC.

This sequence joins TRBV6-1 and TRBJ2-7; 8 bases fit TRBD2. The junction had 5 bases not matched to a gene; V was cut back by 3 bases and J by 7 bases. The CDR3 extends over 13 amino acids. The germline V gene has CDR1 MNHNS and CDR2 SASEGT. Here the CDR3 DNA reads TGTGCCAGCAGTGACGGGGGGGCCTGGGAGCAGTACTTC. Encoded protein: CASSDGGAWEQYF.

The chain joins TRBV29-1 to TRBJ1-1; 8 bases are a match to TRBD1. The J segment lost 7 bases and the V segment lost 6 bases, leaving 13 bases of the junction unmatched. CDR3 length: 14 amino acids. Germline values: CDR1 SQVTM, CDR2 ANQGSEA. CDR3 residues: CSVQSRTGKGEAFF. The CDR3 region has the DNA TGCAGCGTCCAATCAAGGACAGGGAAGGGTGAAGCTTTCTTT. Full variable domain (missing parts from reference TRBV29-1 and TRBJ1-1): SAVISQKPSRDICQRGTSLTIQCQVDSQVTMMFWYRQQPGQSLTLIATANQGSEATYESGFVIDKFPISRPNLTFSTLTVSNMSPEDSSIYLCSVQSRTGKGEAFFGQGTRLTVV.

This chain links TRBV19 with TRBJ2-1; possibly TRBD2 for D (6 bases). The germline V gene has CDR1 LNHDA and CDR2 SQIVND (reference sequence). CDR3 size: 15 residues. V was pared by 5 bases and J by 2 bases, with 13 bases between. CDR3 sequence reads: CASSYSGSTYNEQFF. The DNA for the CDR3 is TGTGCCAGTAGTTACAGCGGGTCAACCTACAATGAGCAGTTCTTC.

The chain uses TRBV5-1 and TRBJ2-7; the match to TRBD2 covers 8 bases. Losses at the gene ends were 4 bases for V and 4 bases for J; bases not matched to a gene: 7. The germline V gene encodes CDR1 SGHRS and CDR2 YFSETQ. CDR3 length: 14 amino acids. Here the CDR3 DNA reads TGCGCCAGCAGCATGGGACTAGTTTTATACGAGCAGTACTTC. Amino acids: CASSMGLVLYEQYF.

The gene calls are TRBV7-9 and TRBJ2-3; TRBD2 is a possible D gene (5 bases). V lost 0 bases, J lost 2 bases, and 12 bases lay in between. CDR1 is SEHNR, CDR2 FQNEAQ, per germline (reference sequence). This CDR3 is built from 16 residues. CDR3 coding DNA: TGTGCCAGCAGCTTAGCGATACTAGAAAACACAGATACGCAGTATTTT. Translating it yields CASSLAILENTDTQYF.

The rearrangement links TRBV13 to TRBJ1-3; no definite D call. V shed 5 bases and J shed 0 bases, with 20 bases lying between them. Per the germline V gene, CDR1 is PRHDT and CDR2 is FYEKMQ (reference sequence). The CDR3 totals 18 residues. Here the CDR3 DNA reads TGTGCCAGCAGCCCGTTGCCCGGCGCCACCCGCTCTGGAAACACCATATATTTT. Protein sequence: CASSPLPGATRSGNTIYF.

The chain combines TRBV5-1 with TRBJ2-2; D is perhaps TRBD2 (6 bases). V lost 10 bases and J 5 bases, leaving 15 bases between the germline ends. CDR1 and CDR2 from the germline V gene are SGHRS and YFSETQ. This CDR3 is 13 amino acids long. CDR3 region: CAQYDAGTGELFF. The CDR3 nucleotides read TGCGCCCAGTATGACGCGGGGACCGGGGAGCTGTTTTTT. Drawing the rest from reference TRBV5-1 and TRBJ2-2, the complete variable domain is KAGVTQTPRYLIKTRGQQVTLSCSPISGHRSVSWYQQTPGQGLQFLFEYFSETQRNKGNFPGRFSGRQFSNSRSEMNVSTLELGDSALYLCAQYDAGTGELFFGEGSRLTVL.